In its sample, the clone carrying this T cell receptor beta chain was seen a few times. Antigen unknown. The sample comes from a study of lung T cells in sarcoidosis with Löfgren's syndrome. The wider study: Sarcoidosis features CD4+ T cell accumulation in bronchoalveolar lavage fluid. General study points: The most expanded V genes in Löfgren's patients were reportedly TRAV12-1 and TRBV2.

One entry per CDR3 protein, called by TCRdb with MiXCR from the reads. The table includes more than 50,000 distinct CDR3 sequences, 21% detected once. CDR1 is DFQATT, CDR2 SNEGSKA, per germline (reference sequence). V lost 6 bases and J lost 3, with 12 bases in between. The CDR3 loop spans 13 amino acids. The receptor comes from a human donor with sarcoidosis (Löfgren's syndrome or another form), or a control subject (not recorded which). The chain has TRBV20-1 and TRBJ1-5, with D hard to call. The sequenced material came from CD4+ T cells from PBMCs. CDR3 sequence reads: CSAMGGNNQPQHF. CDR3 in DNA: TGCAGTGCCATGGGCGGAAACAATCAGCCCCAGCATTTT.